The present T cell receptor (beta chain) was sequenced within a study of breast tumors, draining lymph nodes, adjacent tissues. Overall study results and limits: Most tumor T cells seemingly derive from lymph node, then expand in tumor. Luminal-like breast cancer showed significantly higher tumor–nontumor repertoire similarity than basal-like.

TCRdb recomputed calls from the multiplex PCR reads with MiXCR, one row per CDR3 protein. The sample records 100,000 to 150,000 distinct CDR3 sequences, 20% being singletons. Samples came from axillary lymph nodes draining the breast cancer. This clonotype came up many times. Its specificity is unknown. The CDR3 consists of 15 residues. Trimming took off 0 bases at V and 5 bases at J, with 15 bases between the two ends. CDR1 is SGHDT and CDR2 is YYEEEE in the germline V gene. Source material: axillary lymph node tissue. The rearrangement links TRBV5-6 to TRBJ2-7; D not resolved. This clonotype was obtained from a female donor with breast cancer. Some clones in this sample may be carry-over from other donors' samples. The chain's CDR3 is CASSLGQEQVHEQYF. As DNA, the CDR3 is TGTGCCAGCAGCTTGGGGCAGGAGCAAGTGCACGAGCAGTACTTC.